Below are 9 T cell receptor beta chains sequenced from a single sample in a study of neurological immune-mediated disorders. TCRdb fed the 5' RACE reads into MiXCR, producing one record per CDR3 protein. The sample has tens of thousands of distinct CDR3 sequences, roughly 3.2% seen once. Time point given: longitudinal time-point 1 (baseline). Sequences were obtained from PBMCs. The source is a woman in her fifties or sixties with multiple sclerosis.

At least ten counts were recorded for this clonotype. The chain carries TRBV5-1 and TRBJ1-6, with TRBD1 as a possible D gene (6 bases). Between the trimmed V and J ends, which lost 4 bases and 0 bases, there was a span of 11 bases. CDR1 SGHRS and CDR2 YFSETQ come from the germline V gene. CDR3 size: 16 residues. CDR3 residues: CASSVGQSSYNSPLHF. For the CDR3, the DNA is TGCGCCAGCAGCGTTGGACAGAGCTCCTATAATTCACCCCTCCACTTT.

In this sample, this clonotype turned up once. V usage is TRBV20-1 and J usage is TRBJ2-7; TRBD1 matches 9 bases. The CDR3 is made up of 15 amino acids. V lost 6 bases and J lost 0; bases outside the gene matches: 9. Germline loops: CDR1 DFQATT, CDR2 SNEGSKA (reference sequence). CDR3 in amino acids: CSAADPGQGSYEQYF. CDR3 in DNA: TGCAGTGCCGCAGACCCGGGACAGGGCTCCTACGAGCAGTACTTC.

This clonotype occurred many times. The V and J genes are TRBV7-2 and TRBJ2-3; 9 positions match TRBD2. Germline CDR1 and CDR2: SGHTA and FQGNSA. V lost 7 bases and J lost 5; bases outside the gene matches: 10. The CDR3 loop spans 15 amino acids. CDR3 amino acids: CASIRAGGRVDTQYF. The CDR3 DNA sequence: TGTGCCAGCATCAGAGCGGGGGGCCGGGTAGATACGCAGTATTTT.

Concerning this clonotype: Possible read error: a much larger clone is one base away. The rearrangement links TRBV18 to TRBJ1-6; 8 positions match TRBD1. The germline V gene has CDR1 KGHSH and CDR2 LQKENI. The CDR3 is 14 residues long. In DNA form, the CDR3 reads TGTGCCAGCTCATCGGACAGGGTGGGTTCACACCTCCACTTT. This translates into CASSSDRVGSHLHF.

About this clonotype: This may be a read error, as it is one base from a much larger clone. This chain connects TRBV12-3 or TRBV12-4 to TRBJ1-4; maybe TRBD1 (6 bases). The CDR3 has 11 residues. The CDR3 reads CDSLQGRKLFF. The DNA of the CDR3 is TGTGACAGCCTACAGGGTCGAAAACTGTTTTTT.

This clonotype was seen repeatedly, ten times or more. The J gene is TRBJ1-1, the V gene TRBV12-3 or TRBV12-4; D gene uncertain. The CDR3 has 16 amino acids. V lost 2 bases and J 0 bases, leaving 13 bases between the germline ends. CDR3 DNA sequence: TGTGCCAGCAGTTTAAACCCGGGCCGCATGAACACTGAAGCTTTCTTT. Translated: CASSLNPGRMNTEAFF.

This clonotype was seen repeatedly, ten times or more. The chain employs TRBV20-1 and TRBJ2-7; the D is unclear. The CDR3 runs to 13 residues. V shed 5 bases and J shed 2 bases, with 13 bases lying between them. Germline-derived CDR1 and CDR2 are DFQATT and SNEGSKA (reference sequence). The CDR3 nucleotides read TGCAGTGCTGCCCTACGGCCGGCCTACGAGCAGTACTTC. Its protein product is CSAALRPAYEQYF.

This clonotype was seen many times. The chain uses TRBV20-1 and TRBJ1-5; D may be TRBD1 (5 bases). The CDR3 runs to 15 residues. The V gene's germline CDR1 is DFQATT and CDR2 SNEGSKA (reference sequence). Trimming stripped 2 bases from V and 4 bases from J, with 15 bases between. This chain's CDR3 is CSARRPGTGNQPQHF. The CDR3 DNA reads TGCAGTGCTAGACGCCCCGGGACGGGGAATCAGCCCCAGCATTTT.

This clonotype has ten or more counts. The chain employs TRBV7-2 and TRBJ2-3; possibly TRBD2 for D (6 bases). This CDR3 is 14 amino acids long. V shed 2 bases and J shed 1 base, with 7 bases lying between them. Germline V gene lookup returns CDR1 SGHTA and CDR2 FQGNSA. The CDR3 here is CASSLSSGTDTQYF. The DNA of the CDR3 is TGTGCCAGCAGCTTATCTAGCGGCACAGATACGCAGTATTTT.